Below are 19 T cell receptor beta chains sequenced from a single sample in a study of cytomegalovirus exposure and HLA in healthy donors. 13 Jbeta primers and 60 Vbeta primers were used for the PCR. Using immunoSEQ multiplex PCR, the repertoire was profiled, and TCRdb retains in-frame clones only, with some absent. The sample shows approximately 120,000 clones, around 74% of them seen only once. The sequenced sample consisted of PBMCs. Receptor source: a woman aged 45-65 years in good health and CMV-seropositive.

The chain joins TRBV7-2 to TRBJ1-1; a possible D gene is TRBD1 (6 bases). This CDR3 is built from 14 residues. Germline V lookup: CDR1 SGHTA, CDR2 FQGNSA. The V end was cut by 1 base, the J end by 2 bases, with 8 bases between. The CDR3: CASSLVTGNTEAFF. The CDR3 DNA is TGTGCCAGCAGCTTAGTGACAGGCAACACTGAAGCTTTCTTT.

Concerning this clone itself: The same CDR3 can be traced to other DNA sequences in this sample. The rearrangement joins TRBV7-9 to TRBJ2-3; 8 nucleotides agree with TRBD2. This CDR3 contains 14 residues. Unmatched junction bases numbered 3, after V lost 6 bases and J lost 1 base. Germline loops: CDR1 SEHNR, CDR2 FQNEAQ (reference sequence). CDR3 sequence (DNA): TGTGCCAGCAGTCTGACTAGCGGCACAGATACGCAGTATTTT. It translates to CASSLTSGTDTQYF.

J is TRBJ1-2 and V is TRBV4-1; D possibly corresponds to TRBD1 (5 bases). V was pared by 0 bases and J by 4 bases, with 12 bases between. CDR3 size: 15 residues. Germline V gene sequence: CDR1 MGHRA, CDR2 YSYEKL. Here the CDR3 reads CASSQDRGRVYGYTF. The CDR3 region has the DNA TGCGCCAGCAGCCAAGATAGGGGCAGGGTCTATGGCTACACCTTC.

CDR3 residues: CASSTSYRVNTGELFF. CDR3 coding DNA: TGTGCCAGCAGTACCTCGTACAGGGTCAACACCGGGGAGCTGTTTTTT. The chain joins TRBV6-6 to TRBJ2-2; tentatively, D is TRBD1 (6 bases). Germline V gene lookup returns CDR1 MNHNY and CDR2 SVGAGI (reference sequence). This CDR3 is 16 amino acids long. V was clipped by 5 bases and J by 2 bases, with 15 bases between them.

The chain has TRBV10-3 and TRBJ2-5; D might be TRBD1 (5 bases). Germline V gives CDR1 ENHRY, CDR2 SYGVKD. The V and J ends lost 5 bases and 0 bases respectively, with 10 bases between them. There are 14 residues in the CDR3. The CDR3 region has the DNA TGTGCCATCAGTTCCCAGGGTGACCAAGAGACCCAGTACTTC. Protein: CAISSQGDQETQYF.

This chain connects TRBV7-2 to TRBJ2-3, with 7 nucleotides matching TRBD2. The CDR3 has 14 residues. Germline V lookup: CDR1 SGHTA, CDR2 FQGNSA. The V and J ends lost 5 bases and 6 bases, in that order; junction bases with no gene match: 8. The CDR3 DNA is TGTGCCAGCAGCCCCGGGGGGTCCAAGGATACGCAGTATTTT. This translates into CASSPGGSKDTQYF.

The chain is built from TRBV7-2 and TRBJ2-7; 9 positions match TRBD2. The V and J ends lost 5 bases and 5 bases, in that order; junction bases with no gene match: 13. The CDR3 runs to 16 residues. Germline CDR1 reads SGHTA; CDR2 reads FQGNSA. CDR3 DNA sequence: TGTGCCAGCAGCAGAAGGGCTAGCGGGGAACGGAACGAGCAGTACTTC. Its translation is CASSRRASGERNEQYF.

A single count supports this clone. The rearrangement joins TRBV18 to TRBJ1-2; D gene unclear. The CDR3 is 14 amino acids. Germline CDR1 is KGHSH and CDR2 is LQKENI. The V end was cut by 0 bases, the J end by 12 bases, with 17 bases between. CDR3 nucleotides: TGTGCCAGCTCACCACCGGGTCGGGAGTGGGAGAACACCTTC. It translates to CASSPPGREWENTF.

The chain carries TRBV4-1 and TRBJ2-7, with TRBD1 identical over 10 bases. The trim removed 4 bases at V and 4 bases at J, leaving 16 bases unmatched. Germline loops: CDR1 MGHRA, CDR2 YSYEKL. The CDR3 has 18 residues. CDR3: CASSLLPLGQGVTYEQYF. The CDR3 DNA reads TGCGCCAGCAGCCTTTTACCCCTCGGACAGGGGGTGACATACGAGCAGTACTTC.

CDR3 amino acids: CASSRVANTEAFF. CDR3 coding DNA: TGCGCCAGCAGTCGGGTTGCGAACACTGAAGCTTTCTTT. V usage is TRBV10-2 and J usage is TRBJ1-1; no clear D gene. The CDR3 consists of 13 residues. In germline, CDR1 is WSHSY, CDR2 SAAADI. Trimming cost V 5 bases and J 1 base, with 8 bases left between them.

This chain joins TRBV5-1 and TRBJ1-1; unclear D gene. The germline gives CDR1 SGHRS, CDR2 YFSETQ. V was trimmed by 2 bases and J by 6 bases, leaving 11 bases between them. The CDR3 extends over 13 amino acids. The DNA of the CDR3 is TGCGCCAGCAGCTTTGTGGGGAGCCCTGAAGCTTTCTTT. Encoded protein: CASSFVGSPEAFF.

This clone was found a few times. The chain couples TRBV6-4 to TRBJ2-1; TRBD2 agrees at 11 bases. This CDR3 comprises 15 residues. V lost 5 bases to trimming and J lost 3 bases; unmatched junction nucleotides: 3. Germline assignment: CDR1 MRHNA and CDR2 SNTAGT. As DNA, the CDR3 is TGTGCCAGCAGTCCACTAGCGGGGGACTACAATGAGCAGTTCTTC. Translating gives CASSPLAGDYNEQFF.

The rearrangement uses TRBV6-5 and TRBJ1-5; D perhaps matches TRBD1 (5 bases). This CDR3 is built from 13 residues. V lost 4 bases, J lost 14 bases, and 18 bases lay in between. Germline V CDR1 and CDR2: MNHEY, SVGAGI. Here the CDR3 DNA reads TGTGCCAGCAGTTCGCCCCAGGGCGGTGGAAAGCATTTT. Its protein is CASSSPQGGGKHF.

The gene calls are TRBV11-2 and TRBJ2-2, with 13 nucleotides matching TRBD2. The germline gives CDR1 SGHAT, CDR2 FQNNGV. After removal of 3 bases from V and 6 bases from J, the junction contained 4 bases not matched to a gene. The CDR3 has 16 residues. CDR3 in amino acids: CASSFSTSGGAGELFF. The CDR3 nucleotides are TGTGCCAGCAGCTTTAGTACTAGCGGGGGGGCCGGGGAGCTGTTTTTT.

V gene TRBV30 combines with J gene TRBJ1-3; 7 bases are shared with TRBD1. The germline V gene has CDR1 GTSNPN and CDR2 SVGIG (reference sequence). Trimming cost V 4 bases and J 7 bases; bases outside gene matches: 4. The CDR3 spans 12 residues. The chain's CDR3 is CAWNPGQNTIYF. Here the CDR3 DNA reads TGTGCCTGGAATCCGGGACAGAACACCATATATTTT.

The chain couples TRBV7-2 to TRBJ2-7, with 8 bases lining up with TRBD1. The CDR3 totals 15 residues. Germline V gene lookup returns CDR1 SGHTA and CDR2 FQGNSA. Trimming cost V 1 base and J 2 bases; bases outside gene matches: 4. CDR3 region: CASSLGTGGPYEQYF. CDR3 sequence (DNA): TGTGCCAGCAGCTTAGGTACAGGGGGACCCTACGAGCAGTACTTC.

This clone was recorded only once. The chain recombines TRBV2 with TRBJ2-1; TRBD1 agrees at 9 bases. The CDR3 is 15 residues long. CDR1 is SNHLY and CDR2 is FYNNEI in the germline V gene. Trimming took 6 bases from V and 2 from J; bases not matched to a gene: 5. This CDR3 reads CASSGGTGTYNEQFF. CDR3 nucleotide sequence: TGTGCCAGCAGCGGCGGGACAGGGACCTACAATGAGCAGTTCTTC.

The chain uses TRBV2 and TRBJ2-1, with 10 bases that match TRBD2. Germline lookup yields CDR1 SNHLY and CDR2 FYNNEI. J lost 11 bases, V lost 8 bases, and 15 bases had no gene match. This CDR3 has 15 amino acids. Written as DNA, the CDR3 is TGTGCCAGCCTGCTAACACTAGCGGGGACCGGAAAGCAGTTCTTC. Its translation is CASLLTLAGTGKQFF.

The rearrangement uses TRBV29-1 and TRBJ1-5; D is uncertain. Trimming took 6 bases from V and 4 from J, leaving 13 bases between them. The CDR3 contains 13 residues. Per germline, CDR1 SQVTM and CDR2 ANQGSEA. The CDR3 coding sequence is TGCAGCGTATCTTCGGGAAATAATCAGCCCCAGCATTTT. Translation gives CSVSSGNNQPQHF.